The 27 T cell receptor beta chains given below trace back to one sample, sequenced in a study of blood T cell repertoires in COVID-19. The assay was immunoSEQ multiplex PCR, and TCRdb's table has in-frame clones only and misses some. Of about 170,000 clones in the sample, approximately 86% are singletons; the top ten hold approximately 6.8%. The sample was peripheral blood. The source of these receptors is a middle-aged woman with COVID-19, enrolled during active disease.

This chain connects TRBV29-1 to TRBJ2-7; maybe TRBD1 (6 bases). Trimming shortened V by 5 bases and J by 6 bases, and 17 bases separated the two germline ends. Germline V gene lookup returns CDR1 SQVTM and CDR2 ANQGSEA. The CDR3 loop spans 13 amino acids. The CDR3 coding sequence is TGCAGCGTTTACAGGGCCTCATCGTCCGAGCAGTACTTC. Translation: CSVYRASSSEQYF.

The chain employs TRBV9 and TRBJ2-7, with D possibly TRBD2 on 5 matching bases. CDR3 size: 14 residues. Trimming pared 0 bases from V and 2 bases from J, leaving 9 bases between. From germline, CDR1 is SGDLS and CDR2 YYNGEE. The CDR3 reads CASSVVSDPYEQYF. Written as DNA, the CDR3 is TGTGCCAGCAGCGTAGTTAGCGACCCCTACGAGCAGTACTTC.

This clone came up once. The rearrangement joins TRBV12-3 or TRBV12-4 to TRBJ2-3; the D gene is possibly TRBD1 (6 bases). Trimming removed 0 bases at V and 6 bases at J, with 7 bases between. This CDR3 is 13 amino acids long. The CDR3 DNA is TGTGCCAGCAGTTTAGCGAGGGGGGATACGCAGTATTTT. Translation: CASSLARGDTQYF.

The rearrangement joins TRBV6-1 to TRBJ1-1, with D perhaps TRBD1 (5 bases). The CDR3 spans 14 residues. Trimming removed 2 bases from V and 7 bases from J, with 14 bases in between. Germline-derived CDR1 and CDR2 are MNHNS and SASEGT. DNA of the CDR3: TGTGCCAGCAGTGAATCAGGTCGGGGGATTGAAGCTTTCTTT. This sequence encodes CASSESGRGIEAFF.

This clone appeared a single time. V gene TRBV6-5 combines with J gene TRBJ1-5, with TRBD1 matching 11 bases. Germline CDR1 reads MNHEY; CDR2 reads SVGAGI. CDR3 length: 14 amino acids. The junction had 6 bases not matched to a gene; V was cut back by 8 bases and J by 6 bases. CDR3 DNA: TGTGCCAGCTTTGGACAGGGGGCTGTTCAGCCCCAGCATTTT. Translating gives CASFGQGAVQPQHF.

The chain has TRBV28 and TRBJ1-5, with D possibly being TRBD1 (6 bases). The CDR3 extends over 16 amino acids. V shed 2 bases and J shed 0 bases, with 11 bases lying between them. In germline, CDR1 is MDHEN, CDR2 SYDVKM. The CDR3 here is CASSLGGASSNQPQHF. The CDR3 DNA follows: TGTGCCAGCAGTTTAGGGGGGGCATCTAGCAATCAGCCCCAGCATTTT.

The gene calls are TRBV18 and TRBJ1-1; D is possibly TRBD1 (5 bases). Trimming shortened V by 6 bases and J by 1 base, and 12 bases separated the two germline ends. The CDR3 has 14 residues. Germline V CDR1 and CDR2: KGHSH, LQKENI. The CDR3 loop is CASSPQGGNTEAFF. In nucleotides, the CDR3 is TGTGCCAGCTCTCCGCAGGGAGGGAACACTGAAGCTTTCTTT.

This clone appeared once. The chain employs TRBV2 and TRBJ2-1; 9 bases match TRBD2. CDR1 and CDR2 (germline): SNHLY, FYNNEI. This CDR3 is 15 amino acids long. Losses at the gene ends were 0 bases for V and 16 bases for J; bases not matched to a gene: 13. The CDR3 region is CASSEALSSGIFSFF. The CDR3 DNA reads TGTGCCAGCAGTGAAGCGCTTTCTAGCGGGATATTTTCCTTCTTC.

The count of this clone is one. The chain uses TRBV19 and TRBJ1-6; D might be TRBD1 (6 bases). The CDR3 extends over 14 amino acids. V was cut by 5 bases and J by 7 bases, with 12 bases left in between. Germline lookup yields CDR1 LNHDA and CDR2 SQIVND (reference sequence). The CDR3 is CASSPDRNNSPLHF. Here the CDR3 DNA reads TGTGCCAGTAGTCCTGACAGGAACAATTCACCCCTCCACTTT.

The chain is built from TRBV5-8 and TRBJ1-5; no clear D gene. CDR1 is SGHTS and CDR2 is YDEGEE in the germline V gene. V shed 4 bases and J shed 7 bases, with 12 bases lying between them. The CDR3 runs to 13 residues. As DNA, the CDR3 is TGTGCCAGCAGCCAGACCCCTAGCCAGCCCCAGCATTTT. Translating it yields CASSQTPSQPQHF. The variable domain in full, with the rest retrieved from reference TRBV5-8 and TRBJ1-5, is EAGVTQSPTHLIKTRGQQATLRCSPISGHTSVYWYQQALGLGLQFLLWYDEGEERNRGNFPPRFSGRQFPNYSSELNVNALELEDSALYLCASSQTPSQPQHFGDGTRLSIL.

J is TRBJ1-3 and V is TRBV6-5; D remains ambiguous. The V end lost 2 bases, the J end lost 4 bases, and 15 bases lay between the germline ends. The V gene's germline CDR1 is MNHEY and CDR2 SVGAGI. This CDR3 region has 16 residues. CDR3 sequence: CASSYGGPSAGNTIYF. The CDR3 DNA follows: TGTGCCAGCAGTTACGGCGGCCCTTCTGCGGGAAACACCATATATTTT.

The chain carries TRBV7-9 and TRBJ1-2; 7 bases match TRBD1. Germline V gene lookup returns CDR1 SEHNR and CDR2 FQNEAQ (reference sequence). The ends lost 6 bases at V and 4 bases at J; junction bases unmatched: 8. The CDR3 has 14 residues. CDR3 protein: CASRSTGAAYGYTF. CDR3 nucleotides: TGTGCCAGCAGATCTACAGGGGCTGCCTATGGCTACACCTTC.

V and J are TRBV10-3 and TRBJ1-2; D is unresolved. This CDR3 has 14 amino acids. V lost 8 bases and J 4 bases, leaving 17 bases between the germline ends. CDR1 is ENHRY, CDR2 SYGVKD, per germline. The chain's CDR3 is CAIARSLAGYGYTF. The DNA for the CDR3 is TGTGCCATCGCAAGGAGCTTGGCGGGCTATGGCTACACCTTC.

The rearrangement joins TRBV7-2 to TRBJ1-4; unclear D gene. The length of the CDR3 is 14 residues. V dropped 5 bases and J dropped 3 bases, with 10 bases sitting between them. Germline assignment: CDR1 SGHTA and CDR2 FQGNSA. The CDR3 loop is CASSPGVSNEKLFF. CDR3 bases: TGTGCCAGCAGCCCCGGGGTGTCTAATGAAAAACTGTTTTTT. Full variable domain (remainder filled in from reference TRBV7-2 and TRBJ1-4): GAGVSQSPSNKVTEKGKDVELRCDPISGHTALYWYRQSLGQGLEFLIYFQGNSAPDKSGLPSDRFSAERTGGSVSTLTIQRTQQEDSAVYLCASSPGVSNEKLFFGSGTQLSVL.

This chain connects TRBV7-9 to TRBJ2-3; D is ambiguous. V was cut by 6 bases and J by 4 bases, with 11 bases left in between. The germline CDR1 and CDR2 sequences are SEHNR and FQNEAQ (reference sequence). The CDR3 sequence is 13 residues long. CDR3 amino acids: CASSLSSADTQYF. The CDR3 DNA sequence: TGTGCCAGCAGTCTATCCTCTGCAGATACGCAGTATTTT.

For the CDR3, the DNA is TGTGCCAGCAGCTTAGACTCAGGGGTCACTGAAGCTTTCTTT. Translation gives CASSLDSGVTEAFF. This chain uses TRBV7-3 with TRBJ1-1; TRBD1 is a possible D gene (6 bases). CDR3 length equals 14 residues. Germline assignment: CDR1 SGHTA and CDR2 FQGTGA. V lost 2 bases to trimming and J lost 4 bases, with 11 bases between them.

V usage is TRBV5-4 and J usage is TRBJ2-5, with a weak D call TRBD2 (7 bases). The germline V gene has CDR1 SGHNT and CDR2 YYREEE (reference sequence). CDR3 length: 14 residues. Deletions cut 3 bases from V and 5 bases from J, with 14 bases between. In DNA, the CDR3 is TGTGCCAGCAGCTCCCGGGGGGCCGGGGAGACCCAGTACTTC. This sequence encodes CASSSRGAGETQYF.

This chain's CDR3 is CASSVATDTQYF. The CDR3 DNA follows: TGTGCCAGCAGCGTAGCGACAGATACGCAGTATTTT. The chain is built from TRBV9 and TRBJ2-3; D uncertain. From germline, CDR1 is SGDLS and CDR2 YYNGEE. The V end lost 0 bases, the J end lost 3 bases, and 2 bases lay between the germline ends. The CDR3 is 12 amino acids.

The CDR3 region is CARTAHGTDNGYTF. The CDR3 DNA reads as TGTGCCCGGACGGCCCACGGGACAGATAATGGCTACACCTTC. The rearrangement joins TRBV30 to TRBJ1-2, with 7 bases that match TRBD1. Trimming cost V 8 bases and J 6 bases; bases outside gene matches: 15. CDR1 and CDR2 from the germline V gene are GTSNPN and SVGIG (reference sequence). This CDR3 is 14 amino acids long.

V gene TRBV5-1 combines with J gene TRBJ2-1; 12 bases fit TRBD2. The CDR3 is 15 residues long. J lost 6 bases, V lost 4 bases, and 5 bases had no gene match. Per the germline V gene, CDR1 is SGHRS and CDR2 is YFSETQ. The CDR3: CASSLGLAGFNEQFF. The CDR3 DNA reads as TGCGCCAGCAGCCTCGGACTAGCGGGATTCAATGAGCAGTTCTTC.

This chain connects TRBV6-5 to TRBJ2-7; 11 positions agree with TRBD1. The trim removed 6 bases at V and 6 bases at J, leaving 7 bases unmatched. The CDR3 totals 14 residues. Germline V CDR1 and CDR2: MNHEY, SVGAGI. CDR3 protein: CASSTGQGAFEQYV. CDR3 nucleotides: TGTGCCAGCAGCACAGGACAGGGGGCCTTCGAGCAGTACGTC.

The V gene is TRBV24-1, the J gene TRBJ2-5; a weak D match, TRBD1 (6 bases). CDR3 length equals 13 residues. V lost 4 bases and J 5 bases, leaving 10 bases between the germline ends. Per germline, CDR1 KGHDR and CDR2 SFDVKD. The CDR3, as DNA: TGTGCCACCAGTGAGGGGGCGGAGGAGACCCAGTACTTC. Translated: CATSEGAEETQYF.

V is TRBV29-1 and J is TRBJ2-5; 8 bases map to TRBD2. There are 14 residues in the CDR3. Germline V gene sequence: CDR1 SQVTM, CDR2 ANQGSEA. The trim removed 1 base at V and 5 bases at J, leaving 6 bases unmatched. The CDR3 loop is CSVEVAGGEETQYF. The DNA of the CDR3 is TGCAGCGTTGAAGTGGCGGGAGGCGAGGAGACCCAGTACTTC.

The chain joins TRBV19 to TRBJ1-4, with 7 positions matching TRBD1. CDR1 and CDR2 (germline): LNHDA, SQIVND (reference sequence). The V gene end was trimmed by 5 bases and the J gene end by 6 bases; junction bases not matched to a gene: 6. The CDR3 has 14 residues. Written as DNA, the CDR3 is TGTGCCAGTAGTGATACAGGGGTGGATGAAAAACTGTTTTTT. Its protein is CASSDTGVDEKLFF.

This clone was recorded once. The CDR3 region has the DNA TGTGCCAGCAGTGGTAGCGGGAGGATTAGGCGTTACTTC. Its translation: CASSGSGRIRRYF. This chain links TRBV28 with TRBJ2-7; 10 bases fit TRBD2. CDR1 MDHEN and CDR2 SYDVKM come from the germline V gene. V trimming: 5 bases; J trimming: 13 bases; junction bases outside the gene matches: 11. The CDR3 loop spans 13 amino acids.

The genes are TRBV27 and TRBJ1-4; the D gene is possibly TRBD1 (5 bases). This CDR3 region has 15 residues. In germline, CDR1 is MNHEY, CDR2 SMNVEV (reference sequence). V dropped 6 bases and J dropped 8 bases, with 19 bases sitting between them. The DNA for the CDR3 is TGTGCCAGCAGGGATCAATACAGGAGGGGAGAAAAACTGTTTTTT. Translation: CASRDQYRRGEKLFF.

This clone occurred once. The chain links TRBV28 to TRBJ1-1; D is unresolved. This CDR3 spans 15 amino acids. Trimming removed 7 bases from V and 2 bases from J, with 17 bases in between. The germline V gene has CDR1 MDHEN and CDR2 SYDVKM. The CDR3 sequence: CASTEQRADNTEAFF. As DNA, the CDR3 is TGTGCCAGCACCGAACAGAGGGCGGATAACACTGAAGCTTTCTTT.